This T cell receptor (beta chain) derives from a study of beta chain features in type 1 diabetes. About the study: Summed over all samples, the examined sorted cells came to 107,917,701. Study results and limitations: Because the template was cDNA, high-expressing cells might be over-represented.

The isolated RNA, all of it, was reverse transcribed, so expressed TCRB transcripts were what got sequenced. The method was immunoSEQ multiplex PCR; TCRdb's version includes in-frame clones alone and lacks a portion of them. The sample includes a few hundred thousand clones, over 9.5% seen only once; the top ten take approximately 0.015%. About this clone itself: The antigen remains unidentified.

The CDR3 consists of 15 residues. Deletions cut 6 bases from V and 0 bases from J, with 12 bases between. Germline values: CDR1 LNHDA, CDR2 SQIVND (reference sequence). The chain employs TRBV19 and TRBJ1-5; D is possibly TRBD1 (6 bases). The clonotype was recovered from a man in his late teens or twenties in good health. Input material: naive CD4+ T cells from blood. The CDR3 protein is CASRYTGNSNQPQHF. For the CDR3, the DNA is TGTGCCAGTAGATATACAGGGAATAGCAATCAGCCCCAGCATTTT.